Below are 31 T cell receptor beta chains sequenced from a single sample in a study of T cell changes during pregnancy in multiple sclerosis. Only in-frame clones appear in the TCRdb table, and some are missing; sequencing was by immunoSEQ multiplex PCR. The profile shows about 77,000 clones, 93% of them singletons. This material consisted of peripheral blood, taken after pregnancy. These receptors were obtained from a female donor in good health, enrolled as a control in a pregnancy study.

The chain has TRBV5-8 and TRBJ2-5; the D gene is possibly TRBD2 (6 bases). Between the trimmed V and J ends, which lost 1 base and 2 bases, there was a span of 12 bases. Germline V gene sequence: CDR1 SGHTS, CDR2 YDEGEE. The length of the CDR3 is 15 residues. The CDR3 region is CASSLFGLAQETQYF. Here the CDR3 DNA reads TGTGCCAGCAGCTTGTTTGGTCTAGCGCAAGAGACCCAGTACTTC. The whole variable domain, remainder taken from reference TRBV5-8 and TRBJ2-5, is EAGVTQSPTHLIKTRGQQATLRCSPISGHTSVYWYQQALGLGLQFLLWYDEGEERNRGNFPPRFSGRQFPNYSSELNVNALELEDSALYLCASSLFGLAQETQYFGPGTRLLVL.

The V gene is TRBV4-3, the J gene TRBJ2-1; a possible D gene is TRBD2 (7 bases). CDR3 length: 17 amino acids. V lost 3 bases and J lost 6, with 21 bases in between. Germline CDR1 reads LGHNA; CDR2 reads YSLEER. The CDR3 sequence: CASSHAAWGGAPNEQFF. CDR3 coding DNA: TGCGCCAGCAGCCACGCAGCGTGGGGGGGGGCCCCCAATGAGCAGTTCTTC.

The rearrangement uses TRBV5-1 and TRBJ2-7, with D possibly being TRBD2 (6 bases). Trimming pared 0 bases from V and 1 base from J, leaving 8 bases between. Germline assignment: CDR1 SGHRS and CDR2 YFSETQ. The CDR3 covers 14 residues. CDR3 DNA: TGCGCCAGCAGCTTGGTCGGACTATCCTACGAGCAGTACTTC. Protein: CASSLVGLSYEQYF.

The V call is TRBV28, the J call TRBJ2-3; 7 nucleotides line up with TRBD1. CDR3 length: 13 amino acids. The germline V gene encodes CDR1 MDHEN and CDR2 SYDVKM. Trimming at V came to 5 bases and at J to 6 bases, leaving 5 bases not matched to a gene. Written as DNA, the CDR3 is TGTGCCAGCAGTGATGGACAGGCGGATACGCAGTATTTT. Translated, it gives CASSDGQADTQYF.

On this clone: The junction departs from germline at one end; a sequencing error may be responsible. The chain combines TRBV19 with TRBJ1-1; D unresolved. Per the germline V gene, CDR1 is LNHDA and CDR2 is SQIVND (reference sequence). The CDR3 runs 14 residues. The CDR3: CASSAGYLNAEAFF. CDR3 in DNA: TGTGCCAGTAGCGCGGGATACCTGAACGCTGAAGCTTTCTTT.

This clone came up a few times. The V call is TRBV19, the J call TRBJ1-1; 9 bases align to TRBD1. CDR3 length: 14 amino acids. The ends lost 3 bases at V and 1 base at J; junction bases unmatched: 0. CDR1 and CDR2 from the germline V gene are LNHDA and SQIVND (reference sequence). This CDR3 reads CASSMGQGNTEAFF. For the CDR3, the DNA is TGTGCCAGTAGTATGGGACAGGGGAACACTGAAGCTTTCTTT.

This rearrangement joins TRBV29-1 to TRBJ2-3; D is unresolved. The CDR3 is made up of 14 amino acids. V lost 1 base and J 0 bases, leaving 8 bases between the germline ends. Germline V gives CDR1 SQVTM, CDR2 ANQGSEA. In nucleotides, the CDR3 is TGCAGCGTTGAAGGGCGGTATAGCACAGATACGCAGTATTTT. Protein sequence: CSVEGRYSTDTQYF.

This clone was seen just once. J is TRBJ2-1 and V is TRBV27; tentative D call: TRBD1 (7 bases). CDR3 length equals 16 residues. V was clipped by 1 base and J by 5 bases, with 15 bases between them. Germline V lookup: CDR1 MNHEY, CDR2 SMNVEV (reference sequence). CDR3 in DNA: TGTGCCAGCAGTTTATTCCAGGGGGGTGGGGACAATGAGCAGTTCTTC. This gives the protein CASSLFQGGGDNEQFF.

This chain connects TRBV19 to TRBJ2-7; maybe TRBD1 (6 bases). Germline V gene lookup returns CDR1 LNHDA and CDR2 SQIVND (reference sequence). Between the trimmed V and J ends, which lost 4 bases and 6 bases, there was a span of 13 bases. This CDR3 is 13 amino acids long. Here the CDR3 reads CASSTLQGGEQYF. The CDR3, as DNA: TGTGCCAGTAGTACCTTACAGGGTGGCGAGCAGTACTTC.

CDR3: CAISGTSGSYEQYF. The CDR3, as DNA: TGTGCCATCAGCGGGACTAGCGGCTCCTACGAGCAGTACTTC. V is TRBV10-3 and J is TRBJ2-7, with 11 bases aligning to TRBD2. CDR1 ENHRY and CDR2 SYGVKD come from the germline V gene. The CDR3 spans 14 residues. J lost 0 bases, V lost 6 bases, and 1 base had no gene match.

The chain combines TRBV2 with TRBJ1-5; possibly TRBD1 for D (6 bases). The germline V gene encodes CDR1 SNHLY and CDR2 FYNNEI. This CDR3 has 13 amino acids. Trimming took 6 bases from V and 2 from J, leaving 8 bases between them. CDR3 sequence (DNA): TGTGCCAGCAGGCCAGGGGGCAATCAGCCCCAGCATTTT. Protein sequence: CASRPGGNQPQHF.

The J gene is TRBJ2-2, the V gene TRBV9, with 7 bases matching TRBD2. This CDR3 has 17 residues. Germline assignment: CDR1 SGDLS and CDR2 YYNGEE. Trimming took 0 bases from V and 5 from J; bases not matched to a gene: 10. The CDR3: CASSVVVGGLGTGELFF. The CDR3 DNA sequence: TGTGCCAGCAGCGTAGTCGTGGGAGGGCTGGGGACCGGGGAGCTGTTTTTT.

The J gene is TRBJ1-3, the V gene TRBV10-3; D perhaps matches TRBD1 (5 bases). Germline V CDR1 and CDR2: ENHRY, SYGVKD. The V end lost 3 bases, the J end lost 4 bases, and 19 bases lay between the germline ends. CDR3 length equals 17 residues. In DNA, the CDR3 is TGTGCCATCAGTGACCCGACAGCGGTACGGGGGGGAAACACCATATATTTT. Residues: CAISDPTAVRGGNTIYF.

The rearrangement links TRBV7-9 to TRBJ2-1; possibly TRBD2 for D (6 bases). CDR1 and CDR2 (germline): SEHNR, FQNEAQ (reference sequence). V lost 5 bases, J lost 6 bases, and 17 bases lay in between. The CDR3 loop spans 15 amino acids. The CDR3 DNA follows: TGTGCCAGCAGCCTGCGGGAACGGGGAAGCAATGAGCAGTTCTTC. Its protein is CASSLRERGSNEQFF. The whole variable domain, filled in from reference TRBV7-9 and TRBJ2-1, reads DTGVSQNPRHKITKRGQNVTFRCDPISEHNRLYWYRQTLGQGPEFLTYFQNEAQLEKSRLLSDRFSAERPKGSFSTLEIQRTEQGDSAMYLCASSLRERGSNEQFFGPGTRLTVL.

CDR3: CASSQRITGLDGNTIYF. The DNA of the CDR3 is TGTGCCAGCAGCCAACGGATCACGGGTTTAGACGGAAACACCATATATTTT. The J gene is TRBJ1-3, the V gene TRBV4-2; D is undetermined. Germline values: CDR1 LGHNA, CDR2 YNFKEQ. The CDR3 sequence is 17 residues long. The V and J ends lost 2 bases and 4 bases respectively, with 18 bases between them.

The J gene is TRBJ2-7, the V gene TRBV18; D is ambiguous. The V and J ends lost 3 bases and 0 bases respectively, with 9 bases between them. Germline CDR1 KGHSH, CDR2 LQKENI. The CDR3 length is 14 residues. For the CDR3, the DNA is TGTGCCAGCTCACCTTTGGCTAGCTCCTACGAGCAGTACTTC. This gives the protein CASSPLASSYEQYF.

V gene TRBV28 combines with J gene TRBJ2-7, with 8 bases fitting TRBD1. The CDR3 is 12 residues long. The germline gives CDR1 MDHEN, CDR2 SYDVKM. V shed 6 bases and J 8 bases; nucleotides not matched to a gene: 6. DNA of the CDR3: TGTGCCAGCAGCCCCGGACAGGGCCAGCAGTACTTC. Translated: CASSPGQGQQYF.

The chain has TRBV5-6 and TRBJ2-4; 8 bases map to TRBD2. V lost 4 bases and J lost 10; bases outside the gene matches: 13. Per the germline V gene, CDR1 is SGHDT and CDR2 is YYEEEE. The CDR3 contains 15 residues. The CDR3 spells CASSPTLAGAWIQYF. The CDR3 nucleotides read TGTGCCAGCAGCCCCACCCTAGCGGGCGCTTGGATTCAGTACTTC. Full variable domain (remainder filled in from reference TRBV5-6 and TRBJ2-4): DAGVTQSPTHLIKTRGQQVTLRCSPKSGHDTVSWYQQALGQGPQFIFQYYEEEERQRGNFPDRFSGHQFPNYSSELNVNALLLGDSALYLCASSPTLAGAWIQYFGAGTRLSVL.

This chain uses TRBV28 with TRBJ1-5; 7 bases align to TRBD1. The CDR3 loop spans 15 amino acids. V lost 8 bases to trimming and J lost 2 bases; unmatched junction nucleotides: 9. In germline, CDR1 is MDHEN, CDR2 SYDVKM. The CDR3 reads CASYLSGGGNQPQHF. The CDR3 region has the DNA TGTGCCAGCTATTTGTCAGGGGGTGGCAATCAGCCCCAGCATTTT.

In this sample, this clone turned up once. The chain employs TRBV9 and TRBJ1-5; 7 positions match TRBD1. V gave up 3 bases and J gave up 0 bases; unmatched junction bases: 6. CDR1 SGDLS and CDR2 YYNGEE come from the germline V gene. This CDR3 has 16 amino acids. CDR3: CASSDLTGYSNQPQHF. CDR3 bases: TGTGCCAGCAGCGATTTGACAGGGTATAGCAATCAGCCCCAGCATTTT.

In DNA form, the CDR3 reads TGTGCCAGCAGCTGGGGGCGCAGGGGGGAGGACGGGGAGCTGTTTTTT. Its translation is CASSWGRRGEDGELFF. V is TRBV11-3 and J is TRBJ2-2; a possible D gene is TRBD1 (7 bases). V lost 4 bases and J lost 7, with 19 bases in between. CDR1 is SGHNT and CDR2 is YENEEA in the germline V gene. The CDR3 is 16 residues long.

This chain links TRBV18 with TRBJ1-2, with TRBD1 as a possible D gene (5 bases). V was clipped by 5 bases and J by 8 bases, with 18 bases between them. The CDR3 sequence is 14 residues long. Germline CDR1 is KGHSH and CDR2 is LQKENI. The CDR3 sequence is CASSRAGIYDGYTF. Written as DNA, the CDR3 is TGTGCCAGCTCAAGGGCAGGGATTTATGACGGCTACACCTTC.

The chain recombines TRBV6-4 with TRBJ1-2, with TRBD1 matching over 11 bases. The CDR3 length is 16 residues. J lost 7 bases, V lost 0 bases, and 7 bases had no gene match. Germline CDR1 reads MRHNA; CDR2 reads SNTAGT. The CDR3 nucleotides read TGTGCCAGCAGTGACTCGGACAGGGGGCTTTCGTCTGGCTACACCTTC. Translation: CASSDSDRGLSSGYTF.

The chain joins TRBV9 to TRBJ2-1; D unresolved. Trimming took off 0 bases at V and 4 bases at J, with 11 bases between the two ends. The CDR3 is 15 residues long. Germline V gene data show CDR1 as SGDLS and CDR2 as YYNGEE. The CDR3 sequence is CASSVGVPPYNEQFF. CDR3 DNA: TGTGCCAGCAGCGTAGGCGTACCCCCTTACAATGAGCAGTTCTTC.

This chain links TRBV28 with TRBJ2-3; a weak D match, TRBD1 (6 bases). The germline V gene has CDR1 MDHEN and CDR2 SYDVKM. Trimming left V 5 bases short and J 6 bases short, with 15 bases between. The CDR3 runs to 14 residues. The CDR3 DNA sequence: TGTGCCAGCAGTCAAGTGGGGGCGCTTGATACGCAGTATTTT. Residues: CASSQVGALDTQYF. The full variable domain, rest sourced from reference TRBV28 and TRBJ2-3, is DVKVTQSSRYLVKRTGEKVFLECVQDMDHENMFWYRQDPGLGLRLIYFSYDVKMKEKGDIPEGYSVSREKKERFSLILESASTNQTSMYLCASSQVGALDTQYFGPGTRLTVL.

The CDR3 DNA reads TGCAGCGTTTACTGGCGGGCGATCACAGATACGCAGTATTTT. Translated, it gives CSVYWRAITDTQYF. The rearrangement links TRBV29-1 to TRBJ2-3, with a tentative D call TRBD2 (5 bases). Trimming removed 5 bases from V and 2 bases from J, with 14 bases in between. CDR3 length equals 14 residues. CDR1 is SQVTM, CDR2 ANQGSEA, per germline.

V gene TRBV30 combines with J gene TRBJ2-7, with TRBD1 matching over 7 bases. Germline V gene sequence: CDR1 GTSNPN, CDR2 SVGIG (reference sequence). The V and J ends lost 3 bases and 0 bases, in that order; junction bases with no gene match: 11. The CDR3 totals 16 residues. CDR3 DNA sequence: TGTGCCTGGAGCGCCTATGGACAGGAAATCTCCTACGAGCAGTACTTC. Protein sequence: CAWSAYGQEISYEQYF.

This chain joins TRBV11-2 and TRBJ2-7; the match to TRBD1 covers 9 bases. The CDR3 is 16 amino acids. Germline V gene sequence: CDR1 SGHAT, CDR2 FQNNGV. V lost 4 bases to trimming and J lost 0 bases; unmatched junction nucleotides: 7. CDR3 residues: CASSSAGQGFSYEQYF. As DNA, the CDR3 is TGTGCCAGCAGCTCAGCGGGACAGGGTTTCTCCTACGAGCAGTACTTC.

V gene TRBV18 combines with J gene TRBJ2-2; the match to TRBD1 covers 7 bases. CDR3 length: 15 amino acids. Germline V gene lookup returns CDR1 KGHSH and CDR2 LQKENI. V shed 8 bases and J 2 bases; nucleotides not matched to a gene: 8. CDR3 region: CASPPGTVNTGELFF. CDR3 nucleotides: TGTGCCAGCCCTCCCGGGACAGTAAACACCGGGGAGCTGTTTTTT.

This clone was observed a single time. CDR3: CASSPGTGDLMNTEAFF. CDR3 sequence (DNA): TGCGCCAGCAGCCCCGGGACAGGGGACCTTATGAACACTGAAGCTTTCTTT. The chain combines TRBV5-1 with TRBJ1-1; 10 bases map to TRBD1. This CDR3 is 17 amino acids long. Trimming cost V 4 bases and J 0 bases; bases outside gene matches: 9. Germline V gives CDR1 SGHRS, CDR2 YFSETQ.

The rearrangement links TRBV7-2 to TRBJ2-5, with a weak D call TRBD2 (6 bases). Germline values: CDR1 SGHTA, CDR2 FQGNSA. V lost 5 bases to trimming and J lost 5 bases, with 15 bases between them. This CDR3 region has 14 residues. CDR3 sequence: CASSRSGFSETQYF. The CDR3 DNA follows: TGTGCCAGCAGCCGCAGCGGGTTTTCTGAGACCCAGTACTTC.